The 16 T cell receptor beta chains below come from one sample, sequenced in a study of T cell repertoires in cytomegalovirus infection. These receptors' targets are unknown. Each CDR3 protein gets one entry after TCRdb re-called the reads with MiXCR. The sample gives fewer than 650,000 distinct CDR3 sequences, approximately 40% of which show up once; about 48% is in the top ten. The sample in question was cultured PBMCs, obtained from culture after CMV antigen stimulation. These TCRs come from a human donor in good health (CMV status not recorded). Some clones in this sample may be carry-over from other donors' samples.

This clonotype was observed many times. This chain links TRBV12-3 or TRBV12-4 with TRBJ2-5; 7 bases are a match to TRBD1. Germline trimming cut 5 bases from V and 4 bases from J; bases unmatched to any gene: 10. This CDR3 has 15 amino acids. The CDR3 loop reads CASSQNRGGLETQYF. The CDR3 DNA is TGTGCCAGCAGTCAAAACAGGGGCGGTCTAGAGACCCAGTACTTC.

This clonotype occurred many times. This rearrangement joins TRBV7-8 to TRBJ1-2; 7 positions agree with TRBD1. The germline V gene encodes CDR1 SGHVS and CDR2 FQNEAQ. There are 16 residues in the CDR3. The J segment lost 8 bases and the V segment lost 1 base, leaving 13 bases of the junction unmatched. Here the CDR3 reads CASSLVPRQGPKGYTF. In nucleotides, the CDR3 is TGTGCCAGCAGCTTAGTTCCCCGACAGGGCCCTAAGGGCTACACCTTC.

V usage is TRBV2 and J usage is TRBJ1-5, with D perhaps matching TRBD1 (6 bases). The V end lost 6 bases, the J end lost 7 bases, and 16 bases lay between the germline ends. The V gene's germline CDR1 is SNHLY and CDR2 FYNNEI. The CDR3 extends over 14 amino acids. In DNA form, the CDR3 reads TGTGCCAGCAGGGACGGGGGCCCCAGCCAGCCCCAGCATTTT. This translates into CASRDGGPSQPQHF.

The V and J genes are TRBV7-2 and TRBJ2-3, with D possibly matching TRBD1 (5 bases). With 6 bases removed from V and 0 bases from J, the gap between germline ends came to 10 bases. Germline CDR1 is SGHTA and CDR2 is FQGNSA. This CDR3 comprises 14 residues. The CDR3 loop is CASRRQPSTDTQYF. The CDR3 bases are TGTGCCAGCAGGAGACAGCCTAGCACAGATACGCAGTATTTT.

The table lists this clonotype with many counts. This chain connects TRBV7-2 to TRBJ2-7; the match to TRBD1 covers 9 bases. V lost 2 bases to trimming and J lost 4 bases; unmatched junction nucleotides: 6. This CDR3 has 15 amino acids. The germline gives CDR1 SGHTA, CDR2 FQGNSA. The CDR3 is CASSLSGQGWYEQYF. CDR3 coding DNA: TGTGCCAGCAGCTTATCCGGACAGGGGTGGTACGAGCAGTACTTC.

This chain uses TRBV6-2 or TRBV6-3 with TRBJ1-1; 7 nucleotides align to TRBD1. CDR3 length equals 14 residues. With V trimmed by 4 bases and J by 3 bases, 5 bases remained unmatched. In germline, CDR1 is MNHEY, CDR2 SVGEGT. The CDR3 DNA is TGTGCCAGCAGTTGGGACAGCCCGGACACTGAAGCTTTCTTT. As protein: CASSWDSPDTEAFF.

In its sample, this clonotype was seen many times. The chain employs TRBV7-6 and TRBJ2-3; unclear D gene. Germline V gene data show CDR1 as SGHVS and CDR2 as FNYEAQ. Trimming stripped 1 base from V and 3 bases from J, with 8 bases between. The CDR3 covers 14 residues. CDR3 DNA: TGTGCCAGCAGCTTAGACTACGGGACAGATACGCAGTATTTT. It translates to CASSLDYGTDTQYF.

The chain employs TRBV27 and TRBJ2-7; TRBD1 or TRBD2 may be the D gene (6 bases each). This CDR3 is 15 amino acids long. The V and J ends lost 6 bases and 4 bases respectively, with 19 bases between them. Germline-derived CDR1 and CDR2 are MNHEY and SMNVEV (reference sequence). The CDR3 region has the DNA TGTGCCAGCAGCACCATAGAGGGGGAGGCTTACGAGCAGTACTTC. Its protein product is CASSTIEGEAYEQYF.

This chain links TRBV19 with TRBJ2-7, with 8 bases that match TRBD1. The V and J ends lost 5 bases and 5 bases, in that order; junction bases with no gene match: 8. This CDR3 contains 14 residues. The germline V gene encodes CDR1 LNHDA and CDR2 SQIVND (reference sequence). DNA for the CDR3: TGTGCCAGTAGTGCATGGGACAGGCGCGACGAGCAGTACTTC. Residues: CASSAWDRRDEQYF.

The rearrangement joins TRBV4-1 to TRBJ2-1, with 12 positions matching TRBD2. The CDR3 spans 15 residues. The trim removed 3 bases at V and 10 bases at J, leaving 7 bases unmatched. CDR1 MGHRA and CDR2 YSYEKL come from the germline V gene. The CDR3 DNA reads TGCGCCAGCAGCCAGAGAGGACTAGCGGGATGGGAGCAGTTCTTC. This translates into CASSQRGLAGWEQFF.

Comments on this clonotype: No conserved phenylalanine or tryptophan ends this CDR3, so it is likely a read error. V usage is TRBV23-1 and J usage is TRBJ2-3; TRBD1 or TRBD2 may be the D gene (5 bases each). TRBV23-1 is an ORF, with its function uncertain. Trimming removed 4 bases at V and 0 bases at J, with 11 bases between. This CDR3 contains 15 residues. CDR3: CASSLRDGSTDTQYL. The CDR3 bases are TGCGCCAGCAGTCTCCGGGACGGAAGCACAGATACGCAGTATCTT.

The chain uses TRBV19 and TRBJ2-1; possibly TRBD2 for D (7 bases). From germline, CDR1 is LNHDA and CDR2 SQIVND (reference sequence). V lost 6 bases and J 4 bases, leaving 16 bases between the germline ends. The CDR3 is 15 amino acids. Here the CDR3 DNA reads TGTGCCAGTAGCCGTAGGGGGGAGGGGTACAATGAGCAGTTCTTC. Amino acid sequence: CASSRRGEGYNEQFF.

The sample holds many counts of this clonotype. CDR3 protein: CASSPDRSMNIQYF. The CDR3 DNA follows: TGTGCCAGCAGTCCGGACAGGTCCATGAACATTCAGTACTTC. The chain employs TRBV7-2 and TRBJ2-4; TRBD1 aligns across 7 bases. Trimming at V came to 6 bases and at J to 7 bases, leaving 9 bases not matched to a gene. The CDR3 loop spans 14 amino acids. Germline V gene sequence: CDR1 SGHTA, CDR2 FQGNSA.

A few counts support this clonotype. As DNA, the CDR3 is TGTGCCAGCAGTCAGAAAACCGGGACTAACACAGATACGCAGTATTTT. Protein: CASSQKTGTNTDTQYF. V and J are TRBV7-9 and TRBJ2-3, with 7 bases matching TRBD2. CDR3 length: 16 residues. Germline CDR1 and CDR2: SEHNR and FQNEAQ (reference sequence). The J segment lost 2 bases and the V segment lost 6 bases, leaving 11 bases of the junction unmatched.

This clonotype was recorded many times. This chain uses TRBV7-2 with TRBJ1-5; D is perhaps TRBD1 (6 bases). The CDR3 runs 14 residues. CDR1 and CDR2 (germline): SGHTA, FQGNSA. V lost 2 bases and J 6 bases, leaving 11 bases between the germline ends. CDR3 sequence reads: CASSLQGHSQPQHF. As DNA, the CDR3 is TGTGCCAGCAGCTTACAGGGGCACAGTCAGCCCCAGCATTTT.

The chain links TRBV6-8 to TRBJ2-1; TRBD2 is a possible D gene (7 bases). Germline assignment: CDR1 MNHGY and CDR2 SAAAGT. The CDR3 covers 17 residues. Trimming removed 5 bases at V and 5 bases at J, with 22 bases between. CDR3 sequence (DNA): TGTGCCAGCAGTCTTCGGGGCCCGGGGGAGGGGGACAATGAGCAGTTCTTC. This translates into CASSLRGPGEGDNEQFF.